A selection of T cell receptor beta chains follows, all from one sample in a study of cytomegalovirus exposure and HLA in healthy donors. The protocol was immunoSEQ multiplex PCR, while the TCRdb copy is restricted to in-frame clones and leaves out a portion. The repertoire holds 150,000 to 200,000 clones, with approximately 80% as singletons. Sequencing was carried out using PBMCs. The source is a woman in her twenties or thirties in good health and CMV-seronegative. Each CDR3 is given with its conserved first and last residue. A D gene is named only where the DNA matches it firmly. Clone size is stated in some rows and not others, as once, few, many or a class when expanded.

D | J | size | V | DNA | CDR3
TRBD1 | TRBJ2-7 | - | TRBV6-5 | TGTGCCAGCAGTTACCGTAGGACAGGGGGCAAATACGAGCAGTACTTC | CASSYRRTGGKYEQYF
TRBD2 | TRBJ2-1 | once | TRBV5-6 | TGTGCCAGCAGCCACCGTATAGCGGGATATTCCTACAATGAGCAGTTCTTC | CASSHRIAGYSYNEQFF
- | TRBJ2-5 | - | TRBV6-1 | TGTGCCAGCAGTGAACGGAGGGGCCAAGAGACCCAGTACTTC | CASSERRGQETQYF
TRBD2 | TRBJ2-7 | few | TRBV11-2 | TGTGCCAGCAGCTTAGCTAGCGGGAGCTCCTACGAGCAGTACTTC | CASSLASGSSYEQYF
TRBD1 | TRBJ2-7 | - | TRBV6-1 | TGTGCCAGCAGTGAAGAGGCCGACAGGGGGCTTTTTCCGAGCTCCTACGAGCAGTACTTC | CASSEEADRGLFPSSYEQYF
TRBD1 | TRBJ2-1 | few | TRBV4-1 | TGCGCCAGCAGCCAAGCTCTAAGGGGGCGCGGGAATGAGCAGTTCTTC | CASSQALRGRGNEQFF
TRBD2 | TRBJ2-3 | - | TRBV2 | TGTGCCAGCAGTGATGTAAGCGAGCCGAGCGTCGGGGGGGCCTACACAGATACGCAGTATTTT | CASSDVSEPSVGGAYTDTQYF
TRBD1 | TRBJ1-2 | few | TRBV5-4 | TGTGCCAGCAGAGCAGGGACAGCCTCGGGGTATGGCTACACCTTC | CASRAGTASGYGYTF
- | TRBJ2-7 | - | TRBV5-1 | TGCGCCAGCAGCTTCGGACACTCCTACGAGCAGTACTTC | CASSFGHSYEQYF
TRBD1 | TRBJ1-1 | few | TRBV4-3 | TGCGCCAGCAGCCAAGAGGCTTACGGGTTGGCAGGGGGGTACACTGAAGCTTTCTTT | CASSQEAYGLAGGYTEAFF
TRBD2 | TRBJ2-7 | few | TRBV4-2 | TGTGCCAGCAGCCAAGGGGGCGGGAGCTACGAGCAGTACTTC | CASSQGGGSYEQYF
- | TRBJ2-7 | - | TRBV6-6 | TGTGCCAGCAGTTACGGGGCAGCAAGCTACGAGCAGTACTTC | CASSYGAASYEQYF
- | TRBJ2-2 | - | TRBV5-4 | TGTGCCAGCAGCTTGAAACAGGGATTCAACACCGGGGAGCTGTTTTTT | CASSLKQGFNTGELFF
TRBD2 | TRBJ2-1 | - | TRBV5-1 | TGCGCCAGCAGCTGGTACCAGGCTAGCGGGAATTTGGATGAGCAGTTCTTC | CASSWYQASGNLDEQFF
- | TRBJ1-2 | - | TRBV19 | TGTGCCAGTAGCGAAGGGGGTTGCGGCTACACCTTC | CASSEGGCGYTF
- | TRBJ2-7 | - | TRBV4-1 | TGCGCCAGCAGCCAAGAATTGTGGCAGTTCCCCTCCTACGAGCAGTACTTC | CASSQELWQFPSYEQYF
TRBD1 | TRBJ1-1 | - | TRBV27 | TGTGCCAGCAGTCCAACCAGGGGGCGAGCTGGGATCACTGAAGCTTTCTTT | CASSPTRGRAGITEAFF
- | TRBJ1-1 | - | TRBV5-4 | TGTGCCAGCAGCTTACCGGGAAGAGGCGAAGCTTTCTTT | CASSLPGRGEAFF
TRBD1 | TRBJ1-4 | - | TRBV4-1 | TGCGCCAGCAGCCAAGCCCCCCCACAGGGGTATAATGAAAAACTGTTTTTT | CASSQAPPQGYNEKLFF
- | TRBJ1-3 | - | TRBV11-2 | TGTGCCAGCAGTTTGGCGGGCGCAGGAAACACCATATATTTT | CASSLAGAGNTIYF
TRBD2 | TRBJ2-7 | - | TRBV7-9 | TGTGCCAGCAGCTTAGATCTAGCGGGGAGCTCCTACGAGCAGTACTTC | CASSLDLAGSSYEQYF
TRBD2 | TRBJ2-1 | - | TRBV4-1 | TGCGCCAGCAGCACTCGCGATAGCGGGGGGGACAATGAGCAGTTCTTC | CASSTRDSGGDNEQFF